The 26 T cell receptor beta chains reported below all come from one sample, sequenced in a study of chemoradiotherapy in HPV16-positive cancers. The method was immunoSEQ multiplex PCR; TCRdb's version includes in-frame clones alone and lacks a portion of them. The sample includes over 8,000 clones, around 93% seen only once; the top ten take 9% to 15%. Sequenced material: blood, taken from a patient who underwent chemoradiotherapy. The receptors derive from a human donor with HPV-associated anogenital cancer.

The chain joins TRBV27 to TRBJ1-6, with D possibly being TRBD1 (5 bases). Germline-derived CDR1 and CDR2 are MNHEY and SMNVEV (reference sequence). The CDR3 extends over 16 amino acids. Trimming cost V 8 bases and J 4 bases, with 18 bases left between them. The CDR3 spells CASGNLRDGYNSPLHF. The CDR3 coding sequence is TGTGCCAGCGGAAATCTCCGGGACGGATATAATTCACCCCTCCACTTT.

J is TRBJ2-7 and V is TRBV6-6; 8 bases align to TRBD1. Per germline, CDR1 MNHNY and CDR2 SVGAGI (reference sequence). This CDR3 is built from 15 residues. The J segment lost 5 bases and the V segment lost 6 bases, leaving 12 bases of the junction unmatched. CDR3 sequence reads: CASSRGQGGVDEQYF. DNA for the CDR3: TGTGCCAGCAGCCGAGGACAGGGAGGAGTCGACGAGCAGTACTTC.

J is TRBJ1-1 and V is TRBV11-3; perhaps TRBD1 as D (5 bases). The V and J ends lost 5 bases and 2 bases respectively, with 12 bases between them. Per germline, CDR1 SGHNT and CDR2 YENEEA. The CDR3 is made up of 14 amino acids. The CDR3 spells CASSRDGDNTEAFF. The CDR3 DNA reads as TGTGCCAGCAGCCGGGACGGAGATAACACTGAAGCTTTCTTT. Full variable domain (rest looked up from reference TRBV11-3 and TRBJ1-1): EAGVVQSPRYKIIEKKQPVAFWCNPISGHNTLYWYLQNLGQGPELLIRYENEEAVDDSQLPKDRFSAERLKGVDSTLKIQPAELGDSAVYLCASSRDGDNTEAFFGQGTRLTVV.

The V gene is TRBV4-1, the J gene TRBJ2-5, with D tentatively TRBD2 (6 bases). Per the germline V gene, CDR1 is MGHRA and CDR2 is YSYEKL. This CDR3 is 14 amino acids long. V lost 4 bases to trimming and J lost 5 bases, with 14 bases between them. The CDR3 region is CASSPNAGHETQYF. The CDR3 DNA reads TGCGCCAGCAGCCCTAATGCGGGGCACGAGACCCAGTACTTC.

Here the CDR3 reads CASSLGSGGAYEQYF. The CDR3 region has the DNA TGTGCCAGCAGCTTAGGTAGCGGGGGGGCTTACGAGCAGTACTTC. V gene TRBV11-2 combines with J gene TRBJ2-7; 11 bases are a match to TRBD2. The CDR3 spans 15 residues. V dropped 1 base and J dropped 4; count of bases not matched to a gene: 3. The germline gives CDR1 SGHAT, CDR2 FQNNGV.

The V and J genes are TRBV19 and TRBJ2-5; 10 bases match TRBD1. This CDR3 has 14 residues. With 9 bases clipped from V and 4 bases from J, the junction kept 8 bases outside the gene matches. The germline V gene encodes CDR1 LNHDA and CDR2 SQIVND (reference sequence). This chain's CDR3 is CASRDRGRGETQYF. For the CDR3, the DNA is TGTGCCAGCAGGGACAGGGGCAGGGGAGAGACCCAGTACTTC.

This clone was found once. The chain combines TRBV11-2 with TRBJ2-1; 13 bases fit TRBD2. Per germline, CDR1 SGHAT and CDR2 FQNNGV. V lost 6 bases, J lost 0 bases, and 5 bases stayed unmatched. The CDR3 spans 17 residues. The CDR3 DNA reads TGTGCCAGCAGGCCAACTAGCGGGGGGGCCTCCTACAATGAGCAGTTCTTC. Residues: CASRPTSGGASYNEQFF.

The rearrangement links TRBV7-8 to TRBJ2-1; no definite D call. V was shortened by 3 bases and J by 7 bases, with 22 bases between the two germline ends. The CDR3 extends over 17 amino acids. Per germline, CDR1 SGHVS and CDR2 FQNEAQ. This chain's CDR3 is CASSFWAIASRPNEQFF. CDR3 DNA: TGTGCCAGCAGCTTCTGGGCCATTGCGTCCAGGCCTAATGAGCAGTTCTTC.

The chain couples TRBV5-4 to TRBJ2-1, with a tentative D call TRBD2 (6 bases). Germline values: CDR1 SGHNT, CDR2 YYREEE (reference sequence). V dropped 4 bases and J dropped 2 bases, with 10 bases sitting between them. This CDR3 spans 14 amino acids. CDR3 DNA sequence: TGTGCCAGCAGCGGTAGCGGTACCTACAATGAGCAGTTCTTC. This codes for CASSGSGTYNEQFF.

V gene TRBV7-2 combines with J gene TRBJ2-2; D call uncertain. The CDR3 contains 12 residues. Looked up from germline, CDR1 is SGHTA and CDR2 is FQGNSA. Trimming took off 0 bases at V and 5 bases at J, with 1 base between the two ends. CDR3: CASSLATGELFF. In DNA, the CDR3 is TGTGCCAGCAGCTTAGCTACCGGGGAGCTGTTTTTT.

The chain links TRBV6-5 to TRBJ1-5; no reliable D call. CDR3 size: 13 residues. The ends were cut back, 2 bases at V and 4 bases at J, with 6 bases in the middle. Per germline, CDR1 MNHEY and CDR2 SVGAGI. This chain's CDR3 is CASSYTYNQPQHF. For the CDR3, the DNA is TGTGCCAGCAGTTACACATATAATCAGCCCCAGCATTTT.

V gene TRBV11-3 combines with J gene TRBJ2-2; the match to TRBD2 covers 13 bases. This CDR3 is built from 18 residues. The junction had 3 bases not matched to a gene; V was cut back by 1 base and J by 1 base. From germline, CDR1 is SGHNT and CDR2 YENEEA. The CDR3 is CASSLGRLAGGNTGELFF. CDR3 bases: TGTGCCAGCAGCTTAGGCCGACTAGCGGGGGGGAACACCGGGGAGCTGTTTTTT.

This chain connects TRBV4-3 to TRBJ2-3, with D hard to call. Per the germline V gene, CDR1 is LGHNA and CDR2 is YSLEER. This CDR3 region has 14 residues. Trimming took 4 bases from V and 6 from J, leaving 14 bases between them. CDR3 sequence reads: CASSRRLGIDTQYF. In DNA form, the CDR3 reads TGCGCCAGCAGCCGGAGATTAGGGATCGATACGCAGTATTTT.

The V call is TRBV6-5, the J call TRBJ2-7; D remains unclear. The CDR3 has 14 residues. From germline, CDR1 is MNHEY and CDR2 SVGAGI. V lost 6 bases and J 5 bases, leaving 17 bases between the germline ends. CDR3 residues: CASRPRTVLDEQYF. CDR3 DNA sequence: TGTGCCAGCAGGCCTAGGACGGTCTTAGACGAGCAGTACTTC.

For the CDR3, the DNA is TGTGCCAGCAGCCCCGGACTGGGCGGGGGGGCGAAAAACATTCAGTACTTC. Its translation: CASSPGLGGGAKNIQYF. This chain uses TRBV5-4 with TRBJ2-4, with 9 bases matching TRBD2. V was clipped by 4 bases and J by 4 bases; unmatched bases: 12. The CDR3 is 17 amino acids. Per germline, CDR1 SGHNT and CDR2 YYREEE (reference sequence).

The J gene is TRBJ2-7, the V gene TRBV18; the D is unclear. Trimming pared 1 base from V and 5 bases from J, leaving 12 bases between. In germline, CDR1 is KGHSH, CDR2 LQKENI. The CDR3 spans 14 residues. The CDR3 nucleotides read TGTGCCAGCTCACCACTGCCCAGACCAAACGAGCAGTACTTC. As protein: CASSPLPRPNEQYF.

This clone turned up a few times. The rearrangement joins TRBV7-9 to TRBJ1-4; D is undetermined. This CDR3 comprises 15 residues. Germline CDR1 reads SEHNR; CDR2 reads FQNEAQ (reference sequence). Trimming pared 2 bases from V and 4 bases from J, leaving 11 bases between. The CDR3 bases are TGTGCCAGCAGCTTAAGCAACGGGTTTAATGAAAAACTGTTTTTT. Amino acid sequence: CASSLSNGFNEKLFF.

DNA for the CDR3: TGCGCCAGCAGCGGAAAATACGGGGAGCTGTTTTTT. Translation gives CASSGKYGELFF. The rearrangement uses TRBV5-1 and TRBJ2-2; D gene uncertain. Germline V gives CDR1 SGHRS, CDR2 YFSETQ. With 4 bases removed from V and 7 bases from J, the gap between germline ends came to 8 bases. The CDR3 has 12 residues.

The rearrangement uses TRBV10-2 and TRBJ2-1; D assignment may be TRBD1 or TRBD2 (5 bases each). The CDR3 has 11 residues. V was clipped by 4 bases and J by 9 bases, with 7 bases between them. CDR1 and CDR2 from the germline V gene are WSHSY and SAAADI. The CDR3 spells CASSARGEQFF. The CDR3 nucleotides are TGCGCCAGCAGTGCGAGGGGTGAGCAGTTCTTC.

The CDR3 DNA sequence: TGTGCCAGCAGTTACAACGTCAACTATGGCTACACCTTC. This sequence encodes CASSYNVNYGYTF. This sequence joins TRBV6-5 and TRBJ1-2; no clear D. Germline lookup yields CDR1 MNHEY and CDR2 SVGAGI. V lost 2 bases and J lost 2, with 6 bases in between. The CDR3 is 13 amino acids.

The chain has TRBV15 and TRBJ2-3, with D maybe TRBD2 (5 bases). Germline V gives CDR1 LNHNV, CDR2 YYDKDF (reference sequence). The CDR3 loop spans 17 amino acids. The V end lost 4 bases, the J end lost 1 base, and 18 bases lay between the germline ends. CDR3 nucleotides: TGTGCCACCAGCATAACCGTAGCGCAGGAGGGCACAGATACGCAGTATTTT. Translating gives CATSITVAQEGTDTQYF. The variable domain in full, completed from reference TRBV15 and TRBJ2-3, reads DAMVIQNPRYQVTQFGKPVTLSCSQTLNHNVMYWYQQKSSQAPKLLFHYYDKDFNNEADTPDNFQSRRPNTSFCFLDIRSPGLGDTAMYLCATSITVAQEGTDTQYFGPGTRLTVL.

The CDR3: CASTPGAGRDTEAFF. The CDR3 nucleotides are TGTGCCAGCACCCCCGGGGCGGGTAGGGACACTGAAGCTTTCTTT. V is TRBV7-2 and J is TRBJ1-1, with D possibly matching TRBD1 (5 bases). CDR1 is SGHTA and CDR2 is FQGNSA in the germline V gene. The CDR3 is 15 residues long. V was trimmed by 7 bases and J by 3 bases, leaving 18 bases between them.

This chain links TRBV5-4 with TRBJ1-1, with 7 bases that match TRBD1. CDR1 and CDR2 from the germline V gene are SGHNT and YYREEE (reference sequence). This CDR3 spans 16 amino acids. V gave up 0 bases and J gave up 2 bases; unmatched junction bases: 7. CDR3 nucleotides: TGTGCCAGCAGCTTGGACTCGACAGGGCTCAACACTGAAGCTTTCTTT. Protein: CASSLDSTGLNTEAFF.

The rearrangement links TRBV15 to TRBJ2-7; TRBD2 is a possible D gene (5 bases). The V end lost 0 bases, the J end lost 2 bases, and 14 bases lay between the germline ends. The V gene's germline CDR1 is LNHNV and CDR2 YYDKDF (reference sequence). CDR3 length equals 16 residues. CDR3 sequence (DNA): TGTGCCACCAGCAGAGATCGGTCGGGGTTACCCTACGAGCAGTACTTC. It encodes CATSRDRSGLPYEQYF.

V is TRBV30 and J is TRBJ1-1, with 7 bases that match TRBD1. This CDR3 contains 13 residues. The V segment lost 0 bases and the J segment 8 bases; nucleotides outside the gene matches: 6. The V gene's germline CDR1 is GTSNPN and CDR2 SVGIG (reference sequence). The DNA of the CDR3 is TGTGCCTGGAGTGTAGGGCAGGGGGTGGAAGCTTTCTTT. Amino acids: CAWSVGQGVEAFF.

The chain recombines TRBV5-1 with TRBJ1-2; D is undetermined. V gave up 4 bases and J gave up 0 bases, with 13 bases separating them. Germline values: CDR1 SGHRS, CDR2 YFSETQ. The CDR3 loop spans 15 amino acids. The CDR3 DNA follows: TGCGCCAGCAGCCCGGAGGGTAGAGCTAACTATGGCTACACCTTC. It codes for CASSPEGRANYGYTF.